The 6 T cell receptor beta chains below come from one sample, sequenced in a study of cytomegalovirus exposure and HLA in healthy donors. The PCR ran on 60 Vbeta and 13 Jbeta primers. Assay: immunoSEQ multiplex PCR; the TCRdb copy retains only in-frame clones and omits some. The sample lists around 200,000 clones; 60% to 80% were seen once. The material sequenced was PBMCs. The source is a female donor in good health and CMV-seronegative.

The chain uses TRBV29-1 and TRBJ1-1; 8 bases agree with TRBD1. The CDR3 length is 13 residues. The germline V gene has CDR1 SQVTM and CDR2 ANQGSEA. Germline trimming cut 6 bases from V and 3 bases from J; bases unmatched to any gene: 6. CDR3 bases: TGCAGCGTCGACAGGGGAACGGACACTGAAGCTTTCTTT. Translated, it gives CSVDRGTDTEAFF.

This chain uses TRBV9 with TRBJ1-2, with D maybe TRBD1 (6 bases). The V and J ends lost 0 bases and 4 bases respectively, with 7 bases between them. The CDR3 totals 13 residues. Looked up from germline, CDR1 is SGDLS and CDR2 is YYNGEE. Here the CDR3 DNA reads TGTGCCAGCAGCGTAGGGGACACCTATGGCTACACCTTC. It yields the protein CASSVGDTYGYTF.

The chain joins TRBV6-5 to TRBJ2-5; 10 bases fit TRBD1. This CDR3 is built from 15 residues. Trimming cost V 9 bases and J 5 bases; bases outside gene matches: 12. Germline loops: CDR1 MNHEY, CDR2 SVGAGI. For the CDR3, the DNA is TGTGCCAGTAGATCCGACAGGGGGCGCGGGGAGACCCAGTACTTC. Protein: CASRSDRGRGETQYF.

The genes are TRBV5-4 and TRBJ2-7; TRBD2 agrees at 9 bases. V shed 4 bases and J 2 bases; nucleotides not matched to a gene: 7. Germline V lookup: CDR1 SGHNT, CDR2 YYREEE (reference sequence). This CDR3 contains 15 residues. The CDR3 coding sequence is TGTGCCAGCAGCCCTGGCGGGGGGGCCACCTACGAGCAGTACTTC. It specifies CASSPGGGATYEQYF.

The rearrangement uses TRBV15 and TRBJ1-1; possibly TRBD1 for D (6 bases). The length of the CDR3 is 13 residues. The germline V gene encodes CDR1 LNHNV and CDR2 YYDKDF (reference sequence). V lost 3 bases and J lost 5, with 10 bases in between. CDR3 sequence (DNA): TGTGCCACCAGCAGGAAGGGGGATACTGAAGCTTTCTTT. Translation gives CATSRKGDTEAFF.

V is TRBV28 and J is TRBJ2-1, with 7 nucleotides matching TRBD2. Germline CDR1 is MDHEN and CDR2 is SYDVKM. This CDR3 comprises 16 residues. The V and J ends lost 1 base and 1 base, in that order; junction bases with no gene match: 4. CDR3: CASSLFAGESYNEQFF. The CDR3 DNA sequence: TGTGCCAGCAGTTTATTTGCGGGGGAATCCTACAATGAGCAGTTCTTC.